This TCR beta chain originates from a study of a mutant IDH1 vaccine in newly diagnosed glioma. The CDR3 totals 15 residues. The V end was cut by 3 bases, the J end by 0 bases, with 9 bases between. Germline V gives CDR1 ENHRY, CDR2 SYGVKD. To note about this clone: The antigen is not known.

This table comes from immunoSEQ multiplex PCR, and its TCRdb copy is limited to in-frame clones, with some not included. The sample has roughly 68,000 clones, about 74% seen once; the top ten hold over 3.5%. Sample time point: week 35, safety follow-up. A 20-mer mutant IDH1 peptide at 300 ug was injected subcutaneously with topical imiquimod. The TCR comes from a man over 45 with glioma. The input for sequencing was PBMCs, taken from a glioma patient whose treatment included an IDH1 peptide vaccine. The chain couples TRBV10-3 to TRBJ1-5; no clear D. CDR3 sequence: CAISESDTSNQPQHF. The CDR3 DNA reads TGTGCCATCAGTGAATCGGATACTAGCAATCAGCCCCAGCATTTT.